These T cell receptor beta chains were read from a single sample in a study of blood T cell repertoires in COVID-19. The data were produced by immunoSEQ multiplex PCR, yet TCRdb's version contains in-frame clones alone and is incomplete. This table has around 80,000 clones, about 84% appearing once. The sequenced sample was peripheral blood. The receptors here all came from a human donor in a cohort sampled during active COVID-19. CDR3s include the opening cysteine and the closing phenylalanine or tryptophan. The order of the fields is V gene, clone size, CDR3 length, J gene, D gene, CDR3 protein, CDR3 DNA. D genes are given only for firm matches. A row's size may be missing; if present it is once, few, many or a size class.

v_call: TRBV2
clone_size: once
cdr3_length: 15
j_call: TRBJ1-4
d_call: .
cdr3_aa: CASSVAIGQSQKLFF
cdr3_nt: TGTGCCAGCAGTGTCGCTATTGGGCAGTCCCAGAAACTGTTTTTT

v_call: TRBV5-8
clone_size: .
cdr3_length: 17
j_call: TRBJ2-2
d_call: TRBD2
cdr3_aa: CASSLAVAGGITGELFF
cdr3_nt: TGTGCCAGCAGCTTGGCGGTAGCGGGGGGGATCACCGGGGAGCTGTTTTTT

v_call: TRBV10-3
clone_size: .
cdr3_length: 15
j_call: TRBJ1-6
d_call: .
cdr3_aa: CAIREQDGANSPLHF
cdr3_nt: TGTGCCATCAGGGAACAGGATGGGGCTAATTCACCCCTCCACTTT

v_call: TRBV5-1
clone_size: .
cdr3_length: 15
j_call: TRBJ2-2
d_call: .
cdr3_aa: CASSAVSGVPGELFF
cdr3_nt: TGCGCCAGCAGCGCGGTATCAGGGGTCCCCGGGGAGCTGTTTTTT

v_call: TRBV3-1/TRBV3-2
clone_size: .
cdr3_length: 18
j_call: TRBJ2-1
d_call: .
cdr3_aa: CASSQVRRGVRSYNEQFF
cdr3_nt: TGTGCCAGCAGCCAAGTGCGCAGGGGTGTAAGATCCTACAATGAGCAGTTCTTC

v_call: TRBV7-9
clone_size: .
cdr3_length: 15
j_call: TRBJ2-3
d_call: TRBD1
cdr3_aa: CASSVTTGFIDTQYF
cdr3_nt: TGTGCCAGCAGCGTCACGACAGGGTTTATAGATACGCAGTATTTT

v_call: TRBV5-1
clone_size: once
cdr3_length: 14
j_call: TRBJ2-3
d_call: TRBD1
cdr3_aa: CASSRDSRTDTQYF
cdr3_nt: TGCGCCAGCAGCCGGGACAGCCGCACAGATACGCAGTATTTT

v_call: TRBV7-6
clone_size: .
cdr3_length: 15
j_call: TRBJ1-6
d_call: .
cdr3_aa: CASSLRGLGDSPLHF
cdr3_nt: TGTGCCAGCAGCTTAAGAGGGCTCGGGGATTCACCCCTCCACTTT

v_call: TRBV18
clone_size: .
cdr3_length: 16
j_call: TRBJ2-3
d_call: TRBD2
cdr3_aa: CASSHGLAGTTDTQYF
cdr3_nt: TGTGCCAGCTCACACGGACTAGCGGGGACCACAGATACGCAGTATTTT

v_call: TRBV9
clone_size: .
cdr3_length: 15
j_call: TRBJ2-5
d_call: TRBD1
cdr3_aa: CASSVEGTGGETQYF
cdr3_nt: TGTGCCAGCAGCGTAGAAGGAACAGGGGGAGAGACCCAGTACTTC

v_call: TRBV3-1/TRBV3-2
clone_size: .
cdr3_length: 14
j_call: TRBJ1-2
d_call: TRBD1
cdr3_aa: CASSHRTGWYGYTF
cdr3_nt: TGTGCCAGCAGCCACCGGACAGGGTGGTATGGCTACACCTTC

v_call: TRBV19
clone_size: .
cdr3_length: 15
j_call: TRBJ2-1
d_call: .
cdr3_aa: CASTPTGLGYNEQFF
cdr3_nt: TGTGCCAGTACTCCGACAGGATTAGGCTACAATGAGCAGTTCTTC

v_call: TRBV25-1
clone_size: .
cdr3_length: 13
j_call: TRBJ1-1
d_call: .
cdr3_aa: CASSGHMNTEAFF
cdr3_nt: TGTGCCAGCAGTGGACATATGAACACTGAAGCTTTCTTT

v_call: TRBV7-2
clone_size: .
cdr3_length: 18
j_call: TRBJ2-1
d_call: .
cdr3_aa: CASLGTRIIAETYNEQFF
cdr3_nt: TGTGCCAGCTTGGGAACCCGCATAATAGCGGAAACCTACAATGAGCAGTTCTTC

v_call: TRBV10-2
clone_size: .
cdr3_length: 13
j_call: TRBJ1-5
d_call: TRBD1
cdr3_aa: CASGQGTAQPQHF
cdr3_nt: TGCGCCAGCGGACAAGGGACAGCACAGCCCCAGCATTTT

v_call: TRBV7-9
clone_size: .
cdr3_length: 18
j_call: TRBJ2-3
d_call: TRBD2
cdr3_aa: CASSSRRIAGGVTDTQYF
cdr3_nt: TGTGCCAGCAGCTCAAGACGTATAGCGGGGGGAGTTACAGATACGCAGTATTTT

v_call: TRBV6-6
clone_size: .
cdr3_length: 12
j_call: TRBJ2-1
d_call: .
cdr3_aa: CASRTGGNEQFF
cdr3_nt: TGTGCCAGCAGGACAGGTGGCAATGAGCAGTTCTTC

v_call: TRBV11-3
clone_size: .
cdr3_length: 16
j_call: TRBJ2-3
d_call: .
cdr3_aa: CASSLGGLVGTDTQYF
cdr3_nt: TGTGCCAGCAGCTTAGGGGGACTTGTCGGCACAGATACGCAGTATTTT

v_call: TRBV5-4
clone_size: .
cdr3_length: 13
j_call: TRBJ2-7
d_call: TRBD1
cdr3_aa: CASSEGQVYEQYF
cdr3_nt: TGTGCCAGCAGCGAAGGACAGGTTTACGAGCAGTACTTC

v_call: TRBV14
clone_size: .
cdr3_length: 14
j_call: TRBJ1-1
d_call: TRBD1
cdr3_aa: CASSLGRGRTEAFF
cdr3_nt: TGTGCCAGCAGCCTTGGCAGGGGGCGCACTGAAGCTTTCTTT

v_call: TRBV19
clone_size: .
cdr3_length: 16
j_call: TRBJ2-1
d_call: TRBD2
cdr3_aa: CASAPSGESSYNEQFF
cdr3_nt: TGTGCCAGTGCCCCTAGCGGGGAGAGCTCCTACAATGAGCAGTTCTTC

v_call: TRBV18
clone_size: .
cdr3_length: 16
j_call: TRBJ2-1
d_call: .
cdr3_aa: CASSPQLVNSFNEQFF
cdr3_nt: TGTGCCAGCTCACCGCAATTGGTTAACTCGTTCAATGAGCAGTTCTTC

v_call: TRBV30
clone_size: few
cdr3_length: 16
j_call: TRBJ1-5
d_call: TRBD1
cdr3_aa: CAWNPGRAGQVQPQHF
cdr3_nt: TGTGCCTGGAATCCCGGCCGAGCGGGACAGGTGCAGCCCCAGCATTTT

v_call: TRBV24-1
clone_size: .
cdr3_length: 13
j_call: TRBJ2-3
d_call: TRBD2
cdr3_aa: CATSGGATDTQYF
cdr3_nt: TGTGCCACCTCCGGGGGGGCTACAGATACGCAGTATTTT

v_call: TRBV18
clone_size: .
cdr3_length: 13
j_call: TRBJ2-7
d_call: TRBD1
cdr3_aa: CASSPDRLYEQYF
cdr3_nt: TGTGCCAGCTCACCGGACAGGTTATACGAGCAGTACTTC

v_call: TRBV3-1/TRBV3-2
clone_size: .
cdr3_length: 17
j_call: TRBJ2-1
d_call: TRBD2
cdr3_aa: CASSPGLAGGRYNEQFF
cdr3_nt: TGTGCCAGCAGCCCCGGACTAGCGGGGGGCCGGTACAATGAGCAGTTCTTC

v_call: TRBV2
clone_size: .
cdr3_length: 16
j_call: TRBJ1-5
d_call: .
cdr3_aa: CASRSGTLGRNQPQHF
cdr3_nt: TGTGCCAGCAGGTCAGGGACACTAGGACGCAATCAGCCCCAGCATTTT

v_call: TRBV7-8
clone_size: .
cdr3_length: 15
j_call: TRBJ1-2
d_call: .
cdr3_aa: CASSQGAGAVGGYTF
cdr3_nt: TGTGCCAGCAGCCAAGGGGCGGGGGCGGTGGGCGGCTACACCTTC

v_call: TRBV18
clone_size: .
cdr3_length: 13
j_call: TRBJ2-7
d_call: .
cdr3_aa: CASSPGQVYEQYF
cdr3_nt: TGTGCCAGCTCACCGGGGCAGGTGTACGAGCAGTACTTC

v_call: TRBV2
clone_size: .
cdr3_length: 14
j_call: TRBJ1-2
d_call: TRBD1
cdr3_aa: CASRRGQSNYGYTF
cdr3_nt: TGTGCCAGCAGGAGGGGACAGAGTAACTATGGCTACACCTTC

v_call: TRBV6-5
clone_size: .
cdr3_length: 15
j_call: TRBJ2-3
d_call: TRBD2
cdr3_aa: CASSILAGGTDTQYF
cdr3_nt: TGTGCCAGCAGCATTCTAGCGGGGGGCACAGATACGCAGTATTTT

v_call: TRBV5-6
clone_size: .
cdr3_length: 12
j_call: TRBJ2-7
d_call: .
cdr3_aa: CASSLRSYEQYF
cdr3_nt: TGTGCCAGCAGCTTGCGTTCGTACGAGCAGTACTTC

v_call: TRBV18
clone_size: .
cdr3_length: 15
j_call: TRBJ2-1
d_call: .
cdr3_aa: CASSPDRSSYNEQFF
cdr3_nt: TGTGCCAGCTCACCCGACAGGAGCTCCTACAATGAGCAGTTCTTC

v_call: TRBV11-2
clone_size: .
cdr3_length: 14
j_call: TRBJ1-6
d_call: TRBD1
cdr3_aa: CASSNTGVFSPLHF
cdr3_nt: TGTGCCAGCAGCAATACAGGGGTTTTTTCACCCCTCCACTTT

v_call: TRBV7-3
clone_size: once
cdr3_length: 16
j_call: TRBJ2-3
d_call: .
cdr3_aa: CASSPRRAGVPDTQYF
cdr3_nt: TGTGCCAGCAGCCCTCGAAGGGCAGGGGTCCCAGATACGCAGTATTTT

v_call: TRBV5-1
clone_size: .
cdr3_length: 16
j_call: TRBJ1-1
d_call: TRBD1
cdr3_aa: CASSPRQGAGDTEAFF
cdr3_nt: TGCGCCAGCAGCCCCCGACAGGGGGCAGGGGACACTGAAGCTTTCTTT

v_call: TRBV30
clone_size: .
cdr3_length: 15
j_call: TRBJ1-2
d_call: .
cdr3_aa: CAWSGGWGANYGYTF
cdr3_nt: TGTGCCTGGAGTGGAGGGTGGGGTGCTAACTATGGCTACACCTTC

v_call: TRBV2
clone_size: .
cdr3_length: 12
j_call: TRBJ1-1
d_call: .
cdr3_aa: CASPGWGTEAFF
cdr3_nt: TGTGCCAGTCCAGGGTGGGGAACTGAAGCTTTCTTT

v_call: TRBV19
clone_size: .
cdr3_length: 14
j_call: TRBJ1-1
d_call: TRBD1
cdr3_aa: CASSLGQGRTEAFF
cdr3_nt: TGTGCCAGTAGCCTTGGACAGGGTCGGACTGAAGCTTTCTTT

v_call: TRBV5-1
clone_size: .
cdr3_length: 15
j_call: TRBJ1-1
d_call: TRBD1
cdr3_aa: CASSPRQGMNTEAFF
cdr3_nt: TGCGCCAGCAGCCCTAGACAGGGCATGAACACTGAAGCTTTCTTT

v_call: TRBV5-6
clone_size: .
cdr3_length: 12
j_call: TRBJ2-1
d_call: .
cdr3_aa: CASSLGMVEQFF
cdr3_nt: TGTGCCAGCAGTCTCGGTATGGTGGAGCAGTTCTTC

v_call: TRBV7-9
clone_size: .
cdr3_length: 17
j_call: TRBJ2-5
d_call: TRBD2
cdr3_aa: CASSSRPAGKRLHGQYF
cdr3_nt: TGTGCCAGCAGCTCCCGGCCAGCGGGGAAACGCCTCCACGGCCAGTACTTC

v_call: TRBV7-9
clone_size: .
cdr3_length: 15
j_call: TRBJ2-5
d_call: .
cdr3_aa: CASSLGGWRMETQYF
cdr3_nt: TGTGCCAGCAGCTTAGGAGGGTGGCGGATGGAGACCCAGTACTTC

v_call: TRBV4-2
clone_size: .
cdr3_length: 16
j_call: TRBJ2-1
d_call: .
cdr3_aa: CASSQDPADSYNEQFF
cdr3_nt: TGTGCCAGCAGCCAAGATCCAGCGGACTCCTACAATGAGCAGTTCTTC

v_call: TRBV9
clone_size: few
cdr3_length: 15
j_call: TRBJ1-5
d_call: .
cdr3_aa: CASSVAGQGDQPQHF
cdr3_nt: TGTGCCAGCAGCGTAGCTGGGCAGGGCGATCAGCCCCAGCATTTT

v_call: TRBV5-6
clone_size: .
cdr3_length: 11
j_call: TRBJ2-7
d_call: .
cdr3_aa: CASSYQVEQYF
cdr3_nt: TGTGCCAGCAGCTACCAGGTCGAGCAGTACTTC

v_call: TRBV10-2
clone_size: .
cdr3_length: 16
j_call: TRBJ2-1
d_call: TRBD2
cdr3_aa: CASSGGRVRIDNEQFF
cdr3_nt: TGCGCCAGCAGTGGTGGGAGGGTACGTATAGACAATGAGCAGTTCTTC

v_call: TRBV27
clone_size: .
cdr3_length: 15
j_call: TRBJ1-1
d_call: .
cdr3_aa: CASSLSMTIYTEAFF
cdr3_nt: TGTGCCAGCAGTTTATCCATGACAATTTACACTGAAGCTTTCTTT

v_call: TRBV11-3
clone_size: .
cdr3_length: 13
j_call: TRBJ2-4
d_call: TRBD1
cdr3_aa: CASSARTGDIQYF
cdr3_nt: TGTGCCAGCAGCGCCCGGACAGGTGACATTCAGTACTTC

v_call: TRBV7-3
clone_size: .
cdr3_length: 14
j_call: TRBJ1-1
d_call: .
cdr3_aa: CASSLIHQGTEAFF
cdr3_nt: TGTGCCAGCAGCTTAATTCATCAGGGAACTGAAGCTTTCTTT

v_call: TRBV6-1
clone_size: .
cdr3_length: 17
j_call: TRBJ2-1
d_call: TRBD1
cdr3_aa: CASSEFSTGSSYNEQFF
cdr3_nt: TGTGCCAGCAGTGAGTTCTCGACAGGGAGCTCCTACAATGAGCAGTTCTTC

v_call: TRBV20-1
clone_size: .
cdr3_length: 17
j_call: TRBJ1-1
d_call: .
cdr3_aa: CSASAGGRASGNTEAFF
cdr3_nt: TGCAGTGCTAGTGCAGGAGGGCGGGCTTCGGGGAACACTGAAGCTTTCTTT

v_call: TRBV25-1
clone_size: .
cdr3_length: 13
j_call: TRBJ1-2
d_call: .
cdr3_aa: CASSEYLRNGYTF
cdr3_nt: TGTGCCAGCAGTGAATATCTGAGAAATGGCTACACCTTC

v_call: TRBV3-1/TRBV3-2
clone_size: .
cdr3_length: 15
j_call: TRBJ2-7
d_call: TRBD1
cdr3_aa: CASSQSRDRTYEQYF
cdr3_nt: TGTGCCAGCAGCCAAAGCCGGGACAGGACCTACGAGCAGTACTTC

v_call: TRBV11-2
clone_size: .
cdr3_length: 13
j_call: TRBJ2-5
d_call: .
cdr3_aa: CASSLDPGGTQYF
cdr3_nt: TGTGCCAGCAGCTTAGATCCCGGTGGGACCCAGTACTTC

v_call: TRBV24-1
clone_size: .
cdr3_length: 15
j_call: TRBJ1-5
d_call: TRBD1
cdr3_aa: CATSGTGERNQPQHF
cdr3_nt: TGTGCCACCAGTGGGACAGGGGAGAGGAATCAGCCCCAGCATTTT

v_call: TRBV19
clone_size: .
cdr3_length: 15
j_call: TRBJ2-4
d_call: TRBD1
cdr3_aa: CASSLRTGVGNIQYF
cdr3_nt: TGTGCCAGTAGTTTAAGGACAGGGGTGGGAAACATTCAGTACTTC

v_call: TRBV30
clone_size: .
cdr3_length: 14
j_call: TRBJ2-7
d_call: TRBD1
cdr3_aa: CAWSVQGQGYEQYF
cdr3_nt: TGTGCCTGGAGTGTACAAGGACAGGGCTACGAGCAGTACTTC

v_call: TRBV28
clone_size: .
cdr3_length: 15
j_call: TRBJ1-5
d_call: TRBD1
cdr3_aa: CASSSDRAGRQPQHF
cdr3_nt: TGTGCCAGCAGTTCGGACAGGGCAGGGCGTCAGCCCCAGCATTTT

v_call: TRBV3-1/TRBV3-2
clone_size: once
cdr3_length: 15
j_call: TRBJ2-3
d_call: TRBD2
cdr3_aa: CASSQISGGADTQYF
cdr3_nt: TGTGCCAGCAGCCAAATTAGCGGGGGAGCAGATACGCAGTATTTT